The 19 T cell receptor beta chains below were found in one sample sequenced in a study of T-cell reconstitution after alpha-beta-depleted transplantation in children (dated by TCRdb to the mid-2010s). Libraries were prepared through PCR. Sequencer: Illumina HiSeq 2500. TCR library preparation used molecular barcoding, with unique molecular identifiers applied to normalize quantification of the TCRbeta repertoire. The raw public reads went through TCRdb reprocessing: fastp at Q25, MiXCR clone calling, in-frame beta chains kept. Identical CDR3 proteins give one entry, which carries the most common genes and DNA. The sample contains approximately 240,000 distinct CDR3 sequences, under 9.5% of them found a single time. The ten most abundant clones make up 5% to 7% of the sample. The starting material was PBMCs from the stem cell graft donor, obtained from the stem cell graft. The receptors shown here come from a human donor who donated a stem cell graft to a child with acute lymphoblastic leukemia.

In this sample, this clonotype turned up many times. The J gene is TRBJ2-7, the V gene TRBV7-9; D ambiguous. Between the trimmed V and J ends, which lost 3 bases and 5 bases, there was a span of 8 bases. The CDR3 length is 12 residues. Germline CDR1 and CDR2: SEHNR and FQNEAQ (reference sequence). The CDR3 sequence is CASSFQVHEQYF. DNA for the CDR3: TGTGCCAGCAGCTTTCAAGTCCACGAGCAGTACTTC.

Here the CDR3 DNA reads TGTGCCAGCAGTTACTCTAGCGGGGGGCCCCACTCCTACGAGCAGTACTTC. This encodes CASSYSSGGPHSYEQYF. The chain recombines TRBV28 with TRBJ2-7; 11 bases match TRBD2. V was clipped by 4 bases and J by 0 bases; unmatched bases: 8. This CDR3 spans 17 amino acids. Germline CDR1 is MDHEN and CDR2 is SYDVKM.

This clonotype was detected a few times. The gene calls are TRBV4-2 and TRBJ1-5; 7 nucleotides align to TRBD1. The CDR3 totals 18 residues. J gave up 1 base and V 0 bases, and 9 bases lay outside the gene matches. Looked up from germline, CDR1 is LGHNA and CDR2 is YNFKEQ. CDR3 DNA: TGTGCCAGCAGCCAAGACTACAAGGGACAGAGGAGCAATCAGCCCCAGCATTTT. This gives the protein CASSQDYKGQRSNQPQHF.

This clonotype has a handful of counts. The rearrangement joins TRBV12-3 or TRBV12-4 to TRBJ1-3; D not resolved. The CDR3 is 16 residues long. The germline V and J ends were trimmed by 6 bases and 0 bases, with 15 bases remaining between them. CDR3 bases: TGTGCCAGCAGCTCCCAGACAAGGTTCTCTGGAAACACCATATATTTT. It is translated as CASSSQTRFSGNTIYF.

This clonotype was recorded at least ten times. The genes are TRBV5-6 and TRBJ2-1; D call uncertain. The CDR3 covers 14 residues. Germline lookup yields CDR1 SGHDT and CDR2 YYEEEE. V was trimmed by 0 bases and J by 8 bases, leaving 12 bases between them. DNA of the CDR3: TGTGCCAGCAGCTTGGTAAATGGGTATGATGAGCAGTTCTTC. Translation: CASSLVNGYDEQFF.

The chain joins TRBV27 to TRBJ1-1; D may be TRBD1 (6 bases). Germline V CDR1 and CDR2: MNHEY, SMNVEV (reference sequence). The V end lost 1 base, the J end lost 8 bases, and 8 bases lay between the germline ends. The CDR3 is made up of 12 amino acids. CDR3 protein: CASSLYQGEAFF. CDR3 coding DNA: TGTGCCAGCAGTTTATATCAGGGGGAAGCTTTCTTT.

This clonotype was seen at least ten times. J is TRBJ2-1 and V is TRBV6-1; no definite D call. The CDR3 consists of 11 residues. The V gene's germline CDR1 is MNHNS and CDR2 SASEGT. The V and J ends lost 1 base and 11 bases respectively, with 6 bases between them. CDR3 nucleotide sequence: TGTGCCAGCAGTGAAGAGGTCCAGCAGTTCTTC. Its translation is CASSEEVQQFF.

V usage is TRBV7-2 and J usage is TRBJ1-2, with 7 bases aligning to TRBD1. Germline assignment: CDR1 SGHTA and CDR2 FQGNSA. The CDR3 extends over 14 amino acids. V lost 4 bases and J lost 7; bases outside the gene matches: 9. The CDR3 DNA is TGTGCCAGCAGCTCCCCGGGACAGCGTTTTGGCTACACCTTC. Protein sequence: CASSSPGQRFGYTF.

The V gene is TRBV12-3 or TRBV12-4, the J gene TRBJ1-2; TRBD1 matches 7 bases. The CDR3 loop spans 13 amino acids. J gave up 7 bases and V 5 bases, and 7 bases lay outside the gene matches. The CDR3 DNA reads TGTGCCAGCAGTGAACAGGGGTTCGGTGGCTACACCTTC. Its translation: CASSEQGFGGYTF.

The chain couples TRBV20-1 to TRBJ1-1; D unresolved. Germline V gene lookup returns CDR1 DFQATT and CDR2 SNEGSKA (reference sequence). Deletions cut 5 bases from V and 11 bases from J, with 18 bases between. CDR3 size: 12 residues. CDR3 loop: CSADPVFSGAFF. The CDR3 nucleotides read TGCAGTGCTGACCCGGTGTTCTCGGGGGCTTTCTTT.

The chain is built from TRBV4-1 and TRBJ2-3; possibly TRBD2 for D (6 bases). The CDR3 extends over 15 amino acids. In germline, CDR1 is MGHRA, CDR2 YSYEKL. V gave up 6 bases and J gave up 2 bases, with 15 bases separating them. CDR3 in DNA: TGCGCCAGCAGACGCAGCGGGCTCCACACAGATACGCAGTATTTT. This sequence encodes CASRRSGLHTDTQYF.

This clonotype is medium-sized (0.01 to 0.1%) within its sample. The V gene is TRBV9, the J gene TRBJ1-1; no clear D gene. This CDR3 spans 13 amino acids. Germline-derived CDR1 and CDR2 are SGDLS and YYNGEE. Deletions cut 0 bases from V and 0 bases from J, with 3 bases between. The CDR3 here is CASSVAVNTEAFF. In DNA form, the CDR3 reads TGTGCCAGCAGCGTAGCTGTGAACACTGAAGCTTTCTTT. The entire variable domain, with the rest obtained from reference TRBV9 and TRBJ1-1, is as follows: DSGVTQTPKHLITATGQRVTLRCSPRSGDLSVYWYQQSLDQGLQFLIQYYNGEERAKGNILERFSAQQFPDLHSELNLSSLELGDSALYFCASSVAVNTEAFFGQGTRLTVV.

As concerns this clonotype: Being one base from a much bigger clone, this may be a read error. The rearrangement uses TRBV6-5 and TRBJ1-1; unclear D gene. Trimming stripped 2 bases from V and 0 bases from J, with 1 base between. Germline V lookup: CDR1 MNHEY, CDR2 SVGAGI. This CDR3 spans 12 amino acids. CDR3 loop: CASSYMNTEAFF. As DNA, the CDR3 is TGTGCCAGCAGTTACATGAACACTGAAGCTTTCTTT.

This clonotype was detected many times. The gene calls are TRBV5-6 and TRBJ2-7, with a possible D match to TRBD2 (6 bases). V gave up 4 bases and J gave up 5 bases, with 28 bases separating them. Germline-derived CDR1 and CDR2 are SGHDT and YYEEEE. This CDR3 comprises 18 residues. The CDR3 sequence is CASSPHGSDFKKGDEQYF. In DNA, the CDR3 is TGTGCCAGCAGCCCCCACGGGAGCGACTTCAAAAAAGGGGACGAGCAGTACTTC.

This clonotype was seen a few times. V and J are TRBV20-1 and TRBJ1-1; TRBD1 matches at 7 bases. Looked up from germline, CDR1 is DFQATT and CDR2 is SNEGSKA (reference sequence). After removal of 5 bases from V and 0 bases from J, the junction contained 9 bases not matched to a gene. CDR3 size: 15 residues. CDR3 loop: CSARKTGSLNTEAFF. The CDR3 DNA reads as TGCAGTGCTCGAAAGACAGGGTCCTTGAACACTGAAGCTTTCTTT.

This clonotype was found many times. The chain couples TRBV11-2 to TRBJ2-5; no definite D call. CDR1 SGHAT and CDR2 FQNNGV come from the germline V gene. V lost 3 bases, J lost 2 bases, and 7 bases lay in between. The CDR3 runs 13 residues. CDR3 nucleotides: TGTGCCAGCAGCTTCAGGTTTCAAGAGACCCAGTACTTC. Translating it yields CASSFRFQETQYF.

This clonotype has just a few counts. The chain couples TRBV18 to TRBJ2-3; D is unclear. The V end lost 0 bases, the J end lost 4 bases, and 5 bases lay between the germline ends. This CDR3 region has 13 residues. Germline CDR1 is KGHSH and CDR2 is LQKENI. The DNA of the CDR3 is TGTGCCAGCTCACCACCTACCGCAGATACGCAGTATTTT. Translating gives CASSPPTADTQYF.

This clonotype was seen many times. The rearrangement joins TRBV29-1 to TRBJ1-6; possibly TRBD1 for D (5 bases). Germline CDR1 reads SQVTM; CDR2 reads ANQGSEA. This CDR3 spans 14 amino acids. The V gene lost 7 bases and the J gene lost 5 bases, with 15 bases spanning the gap. The DNA of the CDR3 is TGCAGCGGCATGGGGGGGTCACATAATTCACCCCTCCACTTT. Its protein is CSGMGGSHNSPLHF. The variable domain in full, with the rest retrieved from reference TRBV29-1 and TRBJ1-6, is SAVISQKPSRDICQRGTSLTIQCQVDSQVTMMFWYRQQPGQSLTLIATANQGSEATYESGFVIDKFPISRPNLTFSTLTVSNMSPEDSSIYLCSGMGGSHNSPLHFGNGTRLTVT.

The chain uses TRBV7-8 and TRBJ2-7; D tentatively fits TRBD1 or TRBD2 (5 bases each). The ends were cut back, 3 bases at V and 0 bases at J, with 12 bases in the middle. Germline V gene sequence: CDR1 SGHVS, CDR2 FQNEAQ. The CDR3 is made up of 15 amino acids. CDR3 loop: CASSFMSGTSYEQYF. Here the CDR3 DNA reads TGTGCCAGCAGCTTTATGTCCGGGACCTCCTACGAGCAGTACTTC.